Listed below are T cell receptor beta chains from one sample, sequenced in a study of radiation and T cells in renal cell carcinoma. Clones were sequenced by immunoSEQ multiplex PCR, and TCRdb holds only the in-frame ones, with some missing. Altogether some 75,000 clones are present, roughly 82% being singletons, with the ten largest covering approximately 6%. The source was blood, collected from a patient whose treatment included radiotherapy and nephrectomy. These receptors came from a man between 60 and 70 years old with renal cell carcinoma. CDR3s leave out the opening cysteine and the closing phenylalanine or tryptophan. D genes are given only for firm matches.

V gene	J gene	D gene	CDR3 protein
TRBV9	TRBJ1-2	.	ASSVVPLGGYT
TRBV19	TRBJ2-7	.	AISNGAYEQY
TRBV5-1	TRBJ2-3	TRBD1	ASSLQDRAVTDTQY
TRBV5-8	TRBJ2-2	.	ASSLARNTGELF
TRBV19	TRBJ2-1	TRBD2	ASNRAAGGLNEQF
TRBV9	TRBJ2-1	.	ASSPRGGTYNEQF
TRBV9	TRBJ1-4	TRBD1	ASSPGTGGEKLF
TRBV7-3	TRBJ2-5	TRBD2	ASSTSSGSPETQY
TRBV7-9	TRBJ1-5	TRBD1	ASSLGGTGRSGNQPQH
TRBV5-6	TRBJ1-6	.	ASSWGIGDISSPLH
TRBV11-2	TRBJ2-5	TRBD2	ASSRWREREKGETQY
TRBV4-2	TRBJ2-3	.	ASSQEPGTGSHTQY
TRBV27	TRBJ1-2	.	ASSLGGGSDT
TRBV19	TRBJ2-1	TRBD2	ASSLSLGRASYNEQF
TRBV12-5	TRBJ2-1	TRBD2	ASGFGLAGDEQF
TRBV2	TRBJ2-5	.	ASRGSRLVTQY
TRBV4-3	TRBJ2-6	.	ASSQDAGAGANVLT
TRBV6-1	TRBJ2-7	TRBD2	ASSGGGTVPYEQY
TRBV7-9	TRBJ2-2	.	ASSFTGLDTGELF
TRBV6-6	TRBJ2-5	.	ASRWTGRAEGEQY
TRBV7-2	TRBJ1-1	.	ASSLPQGTEAF
TRBV5-1	TRBJ2-1	.	ASSLPGDEQF
TRBV19	TRBJ1-3	.	ASFPTGTAAFSGNTIY
TRBV7-2	.	.	ASSQRASSYEQY
TRBV10-1	TRBJ2-6	.	ASSDFRSGANVLT
TRBV30	TRBJ1-5	.	AWSLGRVGQPQH
TRBV7-8	TRBJ1-2	TRBD1	ASSLPRGPNYGYT
TRBV4-2	TRBJ1-1	TRBD1	ASSQGKIGTGMTEAF
TRBV6-5	TRBJ2-1	TRBD1	ASSLLRGPGEQF
TRBV28	TRBJ2-4	.	ASTTGQLAKNIQY
TRBV5-8	TRBJ2-5	.	ASSLGRGGETQY
TRBV5-6	TRBJ1-1	TRBD1	ASSNTQTGGATEAF
TRBV25-1	TRBJ1-1	.	ASSEFGQNTEAF
TRBV19	TRBJ2-6	TRBD2	ASTRELAGVRSGANVLT
TRBV25-1	TRBJ2-7	TRBD2	ASSQTGTSLYHEQY
TRBV4-2	TRBJ1-3	.	ASSSRGIYSGNTIY
TRBV7-8	TRBJ2-3	.	ASSPPDSSGYTDTQY
TRBV10-3	TRBJ1-5	.	AISVQLDQPQH
TRBV10-2	TRBJ2-5	.	ASVGRIQETQY
TRBV29-1	TRBJ1-1	.	SVPEGRGFPVTEAF
TRBV18	TRBJ1-1	.	ASSQGVNTEAF
TRBV10-2	TRBJ2-2	TRBD2	ASSATSGGTANTGELF
TRBV18	TRBJ1-3	.	ASSPGVNSGNTIY
TRBV4-1	TRBJ2-6	.	ASSQEEGTVLSGANVLT
TRBV4-2	TRBJ2-1	.	ASARQDEDEQF
TRBV14	TRBJ1-4	.	ASSQLAGGSDATNEKLF
TRBV5-8	TRBJ1-5	TRBD1	ASSSYYRGGQPQH
TRBV9	TRBJ1-3	TRBD1	ASSPRQGPSGNTIY
TRBV7-9	TRBJ1-2	.	ASSFKGTYGYT
TRBV2	TRBJ2-5	.	ASSEIRDLLSETQY
TRBV10-1	TRBJ2-7	.	ASSEGGYPYEQY
TRBV19	TRBJ2-3	TRBD2	ASSAGLPTDTQY
TRBV11-2	TRBJ2-1	TRBD2	ASSLGTSVDEQF